This TCR beta chain came from a study of OX40 agonist ivuxolimab in advanced cancers. The overall study: Every patient in dose escalation had hepatocellular carcinoma, melanoma, renal cell or head and neck cancer.

Sequencing used immunoSEQ multiplex PCR; TCRdb keeps in-frame clones, though not all of them. The profile covers roughly 87,000 clones, with roughly 93% appearing a single time and around 0.71% taken by the ten largest. Findings and limits, study-wide: Compared with others, partial responders at 0.1-3.0 mg/kg displayed clonal expansion among the lowest.

Germline V gene sequence: CDR1 SGDLS, CDR2 YYNGEE. The CDR3 consists of 15 residues. Trimming left V 4 bases short and J 4 bases short, with 17 bases between. Regarding this clone: What it recognizes is unknown.

Source: CD4+ or CD8+ T cells sorted from blood, taken in a trial of the OX40 agonist ivuxolimab. The receptor comes from an adult with an advanced solid tumor such as melanoma, head and neck, liver or kidney cancer. This chain uses TRBV9 with TRBJ2-5, with no clear D. CDR3 loop: CASSPTGASLETQYF. CDR3 nucleotide sequence: TGTGCCAGCAGCCCAACGGGCGCCTCCCTAGAGACCCAGTACTTC.